The source of this T cell receptor (beta chain) is a study of CD8 T cells in acute hepatitis C reinfection. Overall study results and limits: No chronic follow-up sample yielded enough NS3-1073 specific cells.

Time point indicated: naive CD8 control sorted from an acute-time-point sample. Sequenced by immunoSEQ multiplex PCR; TCRdb stores in-frame clones only, minus some. The table records 30,000 to 45,000 clones, around 85% of them present only once. This clone was recorded once. Its antigen is unknown. Germline V gives CDR1 LNHNV, CDR2 YYDKDF (reference sequence). The CDR3 totals 15 residues. V was cut by 1 base and J by 0 bases, with 9 bases left in between. The material sequenced was naive CD8+ T cells from PBMCs. The chain is built from TRBV15 and TRBJ1-2, with D perhaps TRBD1 (6 bases). This clonotype was sampled from a woman between 18 and 29 years old who spontaneously cleared hepatitis C infection. CDR3 in DNA: TGTGCCACCAGCAGAGTCGGGGACACTAACTATGGCTACACCTTC. This encodes CATSRVGDTNYGYTF.